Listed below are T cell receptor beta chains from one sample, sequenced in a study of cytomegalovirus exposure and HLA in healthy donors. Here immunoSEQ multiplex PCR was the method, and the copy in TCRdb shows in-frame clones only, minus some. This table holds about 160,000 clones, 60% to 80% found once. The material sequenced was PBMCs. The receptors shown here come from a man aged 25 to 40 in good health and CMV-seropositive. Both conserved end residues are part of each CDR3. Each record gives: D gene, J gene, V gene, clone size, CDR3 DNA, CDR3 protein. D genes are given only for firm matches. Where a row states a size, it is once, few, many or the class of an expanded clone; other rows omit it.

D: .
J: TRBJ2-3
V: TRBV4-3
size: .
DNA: TGCGCCAGCAGCCACCGCGGGACAGACCCCACAGATACGCAGTATTTT
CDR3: CASSHRGTDPTDTQYF

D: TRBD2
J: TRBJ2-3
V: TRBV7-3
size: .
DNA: TGTGCCAGCAGCCCGAGGACTAGCGGGGGGGCGGCAGATACGCAGTATTTT
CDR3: CASSPRTSGGAADTQYF

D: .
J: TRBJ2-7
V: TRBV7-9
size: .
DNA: TGTGCCAGCACCCCTCGGGGCTCCTACGAGCAGTACTTC
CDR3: CASTPRGSYEQYF

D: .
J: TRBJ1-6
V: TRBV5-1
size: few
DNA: TGCGCCAGCAGCTTGGAAGGGGGTTCACCCCTCCACTTT
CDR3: CASSLEGGSPLHF

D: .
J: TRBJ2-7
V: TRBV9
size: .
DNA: TGTGCCAGCAGCGTAGGGACACATTCCTACGAGCAGTACTTC
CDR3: CASSVGTHSYEQYF

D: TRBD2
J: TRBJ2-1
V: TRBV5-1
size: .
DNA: TGCGCCAGCAGCCCGCAAAGCGGGGGGGCCTACAATGAGCAGTTCTTC
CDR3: CASSPQSGGAYNEQFF

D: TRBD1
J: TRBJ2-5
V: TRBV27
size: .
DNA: TGTGCCAGCAAGGACAGGCCTCAAGAGACCCAGTACTTC
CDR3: CASKDRPQETQYF

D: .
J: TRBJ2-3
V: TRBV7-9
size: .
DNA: TGTGCCAGCAGCGCACCCGGCGGGCCCCTCACAGATACGCAGTATTTT
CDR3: CASSAPGGPLTDTQYF

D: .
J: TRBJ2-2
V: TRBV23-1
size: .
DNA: TGCGCCAGCAGTCACCCCGACAGGCAGTACACCGGGGAGCTGTTTTTT
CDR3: CASSHPDRQYTGELFF

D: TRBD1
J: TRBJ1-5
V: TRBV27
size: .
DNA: TGTGCCAGCATGCATCTGGGACAGGGGTCTTGGTTCGGCAATCAGCCCCAGCATTTT
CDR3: CASMHLGQGSWFGNQPQHF

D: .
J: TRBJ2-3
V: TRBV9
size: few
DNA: TGTGCCAGCAGCGTAGCGCAGGACTCAGATACGCAGTATTTT
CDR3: CASSVAQDSDTQYF

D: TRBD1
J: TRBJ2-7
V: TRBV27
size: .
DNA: TGTGCCAGCAGTTTGGCCGGGACAGGGATGTACGAGCAGTACTTC
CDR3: CASSLAGTGMYEQYF

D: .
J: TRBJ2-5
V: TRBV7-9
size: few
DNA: TGTGCCAGCAGCTTAGCTTTCCGGGAGTACCAAGAGACCCAGTACTTC
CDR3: CASSLAFREYQETQYF

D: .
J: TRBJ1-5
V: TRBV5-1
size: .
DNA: TGCGCCAGCAGCTCCGGACAGAGCAATCAGCCCCAGCATTTT
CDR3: CASSSGQSNQPQHF

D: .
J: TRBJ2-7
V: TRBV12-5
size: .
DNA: TGTGCTAGTGGTCCCTCCCTGGAGCAGAAGATTTCCTACGAGCAGTACTTC
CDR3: CASGPSLEQKISYEQYF

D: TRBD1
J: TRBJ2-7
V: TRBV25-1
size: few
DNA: TGTGCCAGCAGCGGGGACAGGGCACCCCTCTACGAGCAGTACTTC
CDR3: CASSGDRAPLYEQYF

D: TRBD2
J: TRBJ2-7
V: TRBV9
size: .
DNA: TGTGCCAGCAGCGCTGGACTAGCGGGGGAAGGGGAGCAGTACTTC
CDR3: CASSAGLAGEGEQYF

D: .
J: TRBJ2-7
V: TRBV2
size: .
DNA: TGTGCCAGCAACCCCTTCGGGACAACCTACGAGCAGTACTTC
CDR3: CASNPFGTTYEQYF

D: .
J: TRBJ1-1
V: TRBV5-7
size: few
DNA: TGTGCCAGCAGCTTGGAGAGGGTCTGGACTGAAGCTTTCTTT
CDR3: CASSLERVWTEAFF

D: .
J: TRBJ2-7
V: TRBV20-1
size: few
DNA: TGCAGTGCCACTTCCACCTACGAGCAGTACTTC
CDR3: CSATSTYEQYF

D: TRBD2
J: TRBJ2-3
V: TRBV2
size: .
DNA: TGTGCCAGCAGTCTCTATAGCGGGGTGACTCACACAGATACGCAGTATTTT
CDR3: CASSLYSGVTHTDTQYF

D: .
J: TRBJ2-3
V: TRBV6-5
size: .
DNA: TGTGCCAGCAGTTACTCCAGTGATACGCAGTATTTT
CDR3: CASSYSSDTQYF

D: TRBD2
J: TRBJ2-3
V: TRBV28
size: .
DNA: TGTGCCAGCAGTTCTCCAGCGGGGAGCACAGATACGCAGTATTTT
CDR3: CASSSPAGSTDTQYF

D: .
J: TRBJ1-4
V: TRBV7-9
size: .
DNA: TGTGCCAGCAGCACACCATGGACAGTTAATGAAAAACTGTTTTTT
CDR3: CASSTPWTVNEKLFF

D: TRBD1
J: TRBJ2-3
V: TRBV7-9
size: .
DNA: TGTTCCAGGGACAGGGCCACAGATACGCAGTATTTT
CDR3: CSRDRATDTQYF

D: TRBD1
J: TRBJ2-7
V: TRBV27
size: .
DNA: TGTGCCAGCAGTTACAGGGGGCTTACCTACGAGCAGTACTTC
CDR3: CASSYRGLTYEQYF

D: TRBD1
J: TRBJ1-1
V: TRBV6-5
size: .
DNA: TGTGCCAGCAGTTACAGGGGGCCAGACACTGAAGCTTTCTTT
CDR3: CASSYRGPDTEAFF

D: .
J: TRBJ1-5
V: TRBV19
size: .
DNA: TGTGCCAGTACTCCTACGGGGATTCAGCCCCAGCATTTT
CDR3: CASTPTGIQPQHF

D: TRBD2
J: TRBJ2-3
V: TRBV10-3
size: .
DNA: TGTGCCATCAGTGAGAGGGCTAGCGGGGGGGCCCAGTCAGATACGCAGTATTTT
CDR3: CAISERASGGAQSDTQYF

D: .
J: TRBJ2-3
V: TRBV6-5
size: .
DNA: TGTGCCAGCACCAGGAGACAGCCGAATTCGCAGTATTTT
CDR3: CASTRRQPNSQYF

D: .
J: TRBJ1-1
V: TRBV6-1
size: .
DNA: TGTGCCAGCAGTGATGGGGGGGGGAACACTGAAGCTTTCTTT
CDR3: CASSDGGGNTEAFF

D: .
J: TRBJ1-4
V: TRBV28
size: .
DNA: TGTGCCAGCATAACTGCGGAAACTAATGAAAAACTGTTTTTT
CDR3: CASITAETNEKLFF

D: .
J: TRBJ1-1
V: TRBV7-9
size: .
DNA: TGTGCCAGCAGCTTCCGGACAGACACTGAAGCTTTCTTT
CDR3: CASSFRTDTEAFF

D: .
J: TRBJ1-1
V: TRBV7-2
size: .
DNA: TGTGCCAGCAGCTTAAACTATGGAGCTGAAGCTTTCTTT
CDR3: CASSLNYGAEAFF

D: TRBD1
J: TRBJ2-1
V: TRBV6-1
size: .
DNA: TGTGCCAGCATCTTGGGGGGACAGGGTTACAATGAGCAGTTCTTC
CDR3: CASILGGQGYNEQFF

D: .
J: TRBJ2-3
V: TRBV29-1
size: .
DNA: TGCAGCGTTGAGGCAGGTTCGGAAGCAGATACGCAGTATTTT
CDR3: CSVEAGSEADTQYF

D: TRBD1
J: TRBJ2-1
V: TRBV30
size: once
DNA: TGTGCCAAAAGGGGGCAATACAATGAGCAGTTCTTC
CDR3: CAKRGQYNEQFF

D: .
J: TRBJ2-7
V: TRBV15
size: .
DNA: TGTGCCACCAGCAGAGATCCTAACAGGCTGAGCTCCTACGAGCAGTACTTC
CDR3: CATSRDPNRLSSYEQYF

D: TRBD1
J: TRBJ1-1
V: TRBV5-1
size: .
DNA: TGCGCCAGCAGCTTGGGGGCCCACAGGGGCATTGCTAACACTGAAGCTTTCTTT
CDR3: CASSLGAHRGIANTEAFF

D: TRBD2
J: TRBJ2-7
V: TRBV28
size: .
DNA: TGTGCCAGCAGTTTCGGGGGGAGGGATTACGAGCAGTACTTC
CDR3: CASSFGGRDYEQYF

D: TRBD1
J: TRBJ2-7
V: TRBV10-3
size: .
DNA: TGTGCCATCAGGGGACAGGACCACGAGCAGTACTTC
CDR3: CAIRGQDHEQYF

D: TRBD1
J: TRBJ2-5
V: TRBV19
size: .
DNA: TGTGTCAGTAGTCGGAACAGGGGGCAGGAGACCCAGTACTTC
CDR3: CVSSRNRGQETQYF

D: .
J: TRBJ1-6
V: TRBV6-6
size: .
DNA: TGTGCCAGCAGTTACTCGCATCGTCCACATGATTCACCCCTCCACTTT
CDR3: CASSYSHRPHDSPLHF

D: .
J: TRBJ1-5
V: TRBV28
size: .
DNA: TGTGCCAGCAGTCCCGGGACAACCCTCTATCAGCCCCAGCATTTT
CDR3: CASSPGTTLYQPQHF

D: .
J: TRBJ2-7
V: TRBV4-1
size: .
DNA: TGCGCCAGCAGCCAAGCGACGGGGGTCGGGGGCGAGCAGTACTTC
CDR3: CASSQATGVGGEQYF

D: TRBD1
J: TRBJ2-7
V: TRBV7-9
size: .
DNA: TGTGCCCACGGGACAGGGGACTACGAGCAGTACTTC
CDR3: CAHGTGDYEQYF

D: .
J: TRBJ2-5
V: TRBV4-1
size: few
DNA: TGCGCCAGCAGCCAAGTCAGGGCAGGGGCAGAGACCCAGTACTTC
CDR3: CASSQVRAGAETQYF

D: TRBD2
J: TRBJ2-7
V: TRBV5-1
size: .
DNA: TGCGCCAGCAGCTTGGTCGGGGGGGCCTACGAGCAGTACTTC
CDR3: CASSLVGGAYEQYF

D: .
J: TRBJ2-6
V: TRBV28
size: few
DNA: TGTGCCAGCAGTTTATCCGGTTCTGGGGCCAACGTCCTGACTTTC
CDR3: CASSLSGSGANVLTF

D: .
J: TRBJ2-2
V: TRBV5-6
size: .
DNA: TGTGCCAGCAGCTTTGGGGCGCCAGCGAACACCGGGGAGCTGTTTTTT
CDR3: CASSFGAPANTGELFF

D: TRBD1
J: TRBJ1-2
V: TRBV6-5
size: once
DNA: TGTGCCAGCAGTCCCCCGGGACAGGGGCGGGGAGGCTACACCTTC
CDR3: CASSPPGQGRGGYTF

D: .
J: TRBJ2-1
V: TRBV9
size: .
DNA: TGTGCCAGCAGCGTGTCCGGGACACCTTACAATGAGCAGTTCTTC
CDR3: CASSVSGTPYNEQFF

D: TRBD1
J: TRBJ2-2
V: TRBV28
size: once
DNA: TGTGCCAGCAGTCACAGGGGCGGGGAGCTGTTTTTT
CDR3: CASSHRGGELFF

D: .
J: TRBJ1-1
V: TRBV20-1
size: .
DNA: TGCAGTGCTCATCAGGGAACCGAAGCTTTCTTT
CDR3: CSAHQGTEAFF

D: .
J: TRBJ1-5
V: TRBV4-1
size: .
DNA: TGCGCCAGCAGCCAAGACACAGGGTACAATCAGCCCCAGCATTTT
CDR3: CASSQDTGYNQPQHF

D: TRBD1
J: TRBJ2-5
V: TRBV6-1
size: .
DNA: TGTGCCAGCAGTGAAGGGTGGCAGGGGGTGGAGACCCAGTACTTC
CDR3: CASSEGWQGVETQYF

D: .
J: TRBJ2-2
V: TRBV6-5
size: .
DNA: TGTGCCAGCAGTTACCAGGGGCCCCCGGGGGAGCTGTTTTTT
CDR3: CASSYQGPPGELFF

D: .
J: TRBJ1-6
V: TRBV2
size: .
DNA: TGTGCCAGCATCCGTGACACAGTGATAAGCTCCTATAATTCACCCCTCCACTTT
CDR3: CASIRDTVISSYNSPLHF

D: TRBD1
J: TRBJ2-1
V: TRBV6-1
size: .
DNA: TGTGCCAGCAGTGAAGCGGCAGGGGGCATCTACAATGAGCAGTTCTTC
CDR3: CASSEAAGGIYNEQFF